This TCR beta chain was observed in a study of blood T cell repertoires in COVID-19. As for the study in general: Samples of COVID-19 (acute and convalescent) were obtained from the United States, Italy and Spain. Sources were T cells, B-cell-depleted T cells, or PBMCs; the material itself was cDNA or gDNA.

This clone was seen only a few times. After removal of 1 base from V and 10 bases from J, the junction contained 7 bases not matched to a gene. CDR1 and CDR2 (germline): SNHLY, FYNNEI. There are 15 residues in the CDR3. In the authors' workflow: The assay estimated nucleated cells by amplifying reference gene primers. Assay: immunoSEQ multiplex PCR; the TCRdb copy retains only in-frame clones and omits some. The V and J calls and clone size come from that table; D and trimming were worked out from the DNA. The data contain about 190,000 clones, around 80% of them singletons. The TCR sequence derives from an elderly woman with active or convalescent COVID-19. This chain links TRBV2 with TRBJ1-6, with TRBD1 matching over 7 bases. Material for sequencing was peripheral blood. The CDR3 sequence: CASSEVGDRESPLHF. The CDR3 bases are TGTGCCAGCAGTGAAGTAGGTGACAGGGAATCACCCCTCCACTTT.